This entry concerns a single T cell receptor beta chain. No antigen is known for it. This sample is part of a study of immune evolution from preneoplasia to lung adenocarcinoma. At the level of the study: HLA loss of heterozygosity: roughly 7.5% AIS, over 12% MIA, about 30% ADC, none AAH.

The CDR3 has 17 amino acids. Germline CDR1 is SGHAT and CDR2 is FQNNGV. With 4 bases clipped from V and 7 bases from J, the junction kept 14 bases outside the gene matches. Generated by immunoSEQ multiplex PCR, the TCRdb table keeps only in-frame clones and is missing some. Of 11,000 to 15,000 clones listed, roughly 80% are singletons. Points from the study as a whole: Top clone frequencies peaked in normal lung, apparently declining through invasive adenocarcinoma.

Patient tissue came from resections in Japan or China, 2014–2017. Histologic diagnosis was independently verified by two lung pathologists. The V call is TRBV11-2, the J call TRBJ1-4; 8 positions agree with TRBD1. Sequencing input: FFPE minimally invasive lung adenocarcinoma tissue. This sequence was found in a person aged 70 to 85 with lung adenocarcinoma. The chain's CDR3 is CASSWGQGAMLSEKLFF. CDR3 coding DNA: TGTGCCAGCAGCTGGGGCCAGGGGGCCATGCTTAGTGAAAAACTGTTTTTT.